This is a list of T cell receptor beta chains from one sample in a study of cytomegalovirus exposure and HLA in healthy donors. The assay was immunoSEQ multiplex PCR, and TCRdb's table has in-frame clones only and misses some. The sample carries 100,000 to 150,000 clones, over 65% recorded once. What was sequenced was PBMCs. All receptors derive from a man aged 25-45 years in good health and CMV-seropositive. Each CDR3 is given with its conserved first and last residue. The D gene is left open where the match is weak. The size field is filled for only some rows; it gives once, few, many or a size class.

15 | . | . | TRBJ1-2 | TRBV6-1 | TGTGCCAGCAGTGAAGCCAATGACAGGCCCTATGGCTACACCTTC | CASSEANDRPYGYTF
16 | . | . | TRBJ1-5 | TRBV27 | TGTGCCAGCAGCGCCTATGGTGGGGCACGCAATCAGCCCCAGCATTTT | CASSAYGGARNQPQHF
16 | . | TRBD2 | TRBJ2-5 | TRBV9 | TGTGCCAGCAGCGTCGGAACTAGCGGTCCCCGCGAGACCCAGTACTTC | CASSVGTSGPRETQYF
11 | . | . | TRBJ2-2 | TRBV27 | TGTGCCAGCAGAGACATCGGGGAGCTGTTTTTT | CASRDIGELFF
17 | . | . | TRBJ2-1 | TRBV21-1 | TGTGCCAGCAGCAAAGGCCCGCTAGCGGGAGCCTACAATGAGCAGTTCTTC | CASSKGPLAGAYNEQFF
15 | . | TRBD2 | TRBJ2-3 | TRBV29-1 | TGCAGCGTGAGCGGGAGGGCCGGGGTATTAGATACGCAGTATTTT | CSVSGRAGVLDTQYF
16 | . | . | TRBJ2-3 | TRBV7-9 | TGTTCCAGCAGCTCCGACCCCAGGGACTCTACAGATACGCAGTATTTT | CSSSSDPRDSTDTQYF
13 | once | . | TRBJ1-4 | TRBV27 | TGTGCCAGCAGTTTGCGCGGGTCTGAAAAACTGTTTTTT | CASSLRGSEKLFF
12 | . | . | TRBJ1-5 | TRBV15 | TGTGCCACCAGCAGAGATATTCAGCCCCAGCATTTT | CATSRDIQPQHF
15 | . | TRBD1 | TRBJ2-2 | TRBV7-3 | TGTGCCAGCAGCCCCTCAGGGGGTAACACCGGGGAGCTGTTTTTT | CASSPSGGNTGELFF
15 | . | . | TRBJ1-2 | TRBV6-5 | TGTGCCAGCAGTAATCCGGGACTCATAGACTATGGCTACACCTTC | CASSNPGLIDYGYTF
16 | once | . | TRBJ2-1 | TRBV19 | TGTGCCAGTAAGCATGTGGCGGGGAGCTCCTACAATGAGCAGTTCTTC | CASKHVAGSSYNEQFF
16 | . | TRBD2 | TRBJ2-5 | TRBV19 | TGTGCCAGTAGTCCCCCCTTGAGCGGGAGGAGGGAGACCCAGTACTTC | CASSPPLSGRRETQYF
15 | few | . | TRBJ1-2 | TRBV9 | TGTGCCAGCAGCGTAGGAGGGGAGGATAACTATGGCTACACCTTC | CASSVGGEDNYGYTF
17 | few | TRBD1 | TRBJ2-5 | TRBV5-1 | TGCGCCAGCAGCTTCCTAACCACGACAGGGGTTGGGGAGACCCAGTACTTC | CASSFLTTTGVGETQYF
16 | . | TRBD1 | TRBJ2-6 | TRBV4-1 | TGCGCCAGCAGCCGACAGGGGTTCTCTGGGGCCAACGTCCTGACTTTC | CASSRQGFSGANVLTF
17 | few | . | TRBJ2-6 | TRBV4-1 | TGCGCCAGCAGCCAAGTCGCCGGGAACTCTGGGGCCAACGTCCTGACTTTC | CASSQVAGNSGANVLTF
14 | . | TRBD1 | TRBJ2-5 | TRBV15 | TGTGCCACCAGCAGGGACAGGGCCAAAGAGACCCAGTACTTC | CATSRDRAKETQYF
15 | . | TRBD2 | TRBJ2-1 | TRBV2 | TGTGCCAGCAGTCGGGGACTAGCGGACGTAATGAAGCAGTTCTTC | CASSRGLADVMKQFF
14 | . | . | TRBJ1-2 | TRBV28 | TGTGCCAGCAGTTTAGTGGCAGGCTCCTATGGCTACACCTTC | CASSLVAGSYGYTF
14 | . | . | TRBJ2-7 | TRBV27 | TGTGCCAGCAGTTACCTGGGCAGATCTAACGAGCAGTACTTC | CASSYLGRSNEQYF
15 | . | . | TRBJ1-2 | TRBV5-4 | TGTGCCAGCAGCTTGACAGTCTCACCCTCGGGGGGCTACACCTTC | CASSLTVSPSGGYTF
14 | once | . | TRBJ2-3 | TRBV7-2 | TGTGCCAGCAGGTTTCCAGGCCGTGTAGATACGCAGTATTTT | CASRFPGRVDTQYF
15 | . | . | TRBJ2-2 | TRBV9 | TGTGCCAGCAGCGTAGATCTAGGTAGCGCCGGGGAGCTGTTTTTT | CASSVDLGSAGELFF
15 | . | . | TRBJ1-1 | TRBV7-2 | TGTGCCAGCAGCTTAGAATACCACGGGGGCACTGAAGCTTTCTTT | CASSLEYHGGTEAFF
15 | . | TRBD1 | TRBJ1-4 | TRBV19 | TGTGCCAGTAGTATAATCGGACAGGGGAGGGAAAAACTGTTTTTT | CASSIIGQGREKLFF
17 | . | . | TRBJ2-7 | TRBV2 | TGTGCCAGCAGTGCTCCCTTAGGAGCCGAACGGCCCTACGAGCAGTACTTC | CASSAPLGAERPYEQYF
14 | . | TRBD1 | TRBJ1-5 | TRBV30 | TGTGCCTGGAGTGTTGGGACAGAGAATCAGCCCCAGCATTTT | CAWSVGTENQPQHF
13 | . | . | TRBJ2-7 | TRBV28 | TGTGCCAGCAGTCGGGGGACGTTCTACGAGCAGTACTTC | CASSRGTFYEQYF
16 | . | TRBD1 | TRBJ2-2 | TRBV9 | TGTGCCAGCAGCGCGGGACAGGGGGCAGGCACCGGGGAGCTGTTTTTT | CASSAGQGAGTGELFF
14 | . | TRBD1 | TRBJ1-2 | TRBV5-5 | TGTGCCAGCAGCTTGGGGGACAGGGTATATGGCTACACCTTC | CASSLGDRVYGYTF
14 | . | TRBD1 | TRBJ2-1 | TRBV5-1 | TGCGCCAGCAGCCCCGACAGGGCGAACAATGAGCAGTTCTTC | CASSPDRANNEQFF
13 | few | . | TRBJ2-7 | TRBV6-1 | TGTGCCAGCAGTGAAGCGGGGCCGTACGAGCAGTACTTC | CASSEAGPYEQYF
16 | . | TRBD2 | TRBJ2-4 | TRBV5-4 | TGTGCCAGCAGCTTGGCGGGGGCGGGGGGGCAAAACATTCAGTACTTC | CASSLAGAGGQNIQYF
12 | once | . | TRBJ2-7 | TRBV7-9 | TGTGCCAGCAGCTTAGAGGGGCACGAGCAGTACTTC | CASSLEGHEQYF
13 | . | . | TRBJ2-1 | TRBV18 | TGTGCCAGCTCACGAACAGGCTACAATGAGCAGTTCTTC | CASSRTGYNEQFF
16 | . | TRBD2 | TRBJ2-1 | TRBV6-4 | TGTGCCAGCAGTGACTCGGGGCTAGCGGGACCCCATGAGCAGTTCTTC | CASSDSGLAGPHEQFF
17 | . | TRBD1 | TRBJ2-3 | TRBV4-3 | TGCGCCAGCAGCCAAGATTGGCAGGGGGCGATCGGGGATACGCAGTATTTT | CASSQDWQGAIGDTQYF